This T cell receptor (beta chain) derives from a study of response to subunit inactivated influenza vaccine. This clonotype was detected a few times. As yet, its antigen is unknown. Each CDR3 protein gets one entry after TCRdb re-called the RT-PCR reads with MiXCR. The sample has under 200,000 distinct CDR3 sequences, about a tenth seen once. After removal of 6 bases from V and 1 base from J, the junction contained 14 bases not matched to a gene. Germline V gene lookup returns CDR1 DFQATT and CDR2 SNEGSKA (reference sequence). This CDR3 has 16 amino acids. Study-wide findings and caveats: That few new T cells are recruited by each seasonal influenza vaccination was the authors' suggestion.

The rearrangement joins TRBV20-1 to TRBJ2-5; 7 nucleotides agree with TRBD2. The TCR was taken from a man aged 45-65 years who received an inactivated influenza vaccine. The sequences come from non-naive T cells sorted from PBMCs, collected 40 to 50 days after vaccination. CDR3 in amino acids: CSARQFGGGIQETQYF. In DNA, the CDR3 is TGCAGTGCCAGACAATTTGGGGGGGGGATCCAAGAGACCCAGTACTTC.